This T cell receptor beta chain is from a study of T cells after yellow fever vaccination. TCRdb recomputed calls from the 5' RACE reads with MiXCR, one row per CDR3 protein. The sample carries 500,000 to 550,000 distinct CDR3 sequences, less than 25% recorded once. This CDR3 has 14 amino acids. V was shortened by 5 bases and J by 6 bases, with 13 bases between the two germline ends. Germline V gene sequence: CDR1 SGHVS, CDR2 FQNEAQ. Points from the study as a whole: In FACS-sorted repertoires, abundant clonotypes from the bulk population could appear as contaminants. Most primary-vaccination clones recurred post-booster (approximately 95% CD4, around 90% CD8).

This clonotype was detected only a few times. Its target is not known. This receptor was identified in a man between 18 and 29 years old who received the YFV17D yellow fever vaccine. The sequencing here drew on PBMCs, taken approximately 20 days after the first yellow fever vaccination. The V gene is TRBV7-8, the J gene TRBJ2-2, with D hard to call. The CDR3 region is CASSTDTNAGELFF. CDR3 DNA sequence: TGTGCCAGCAGCACAGACACAAACGCCGGGGAGCTGTTTTTT.